A selection of T cell receptor beta chains follows, all from one sample in a study of T cells in Graves' hyperthyroidism and ophthalmopathy. TCRdb independently ran MiXCR on the multiplex PCR reads; one entry per CDR3 protein. This repertoire shows roughly 600,000 distinct CDR3 sequences, about 15% found once; its top ten account for under 15%. The specimen was blood. Source of these receptors: a woman aged 45-65 years with Graves' ophthalmopathy. Each CDR3 is given with its conserved first and last residue. The order of the fields is V gene, D gene, J gene, clone size, CDR3 protein, CDR3 DNA. D genes are given only for firm matches. Clone size is not always given. Where it is, it says once, few, many or a class for expanded clones.

v_gene: TRBV19; d_gene: NA; j_gene: TRBJ1-5; abundance: few; CDR3aa: CASSIGRYQPQHF; CDR3nt: TGTGCCAGTAGTATCGGTCGTTATCAGCCCCAGCATTTT
v_gene: TRBV27; d_gene: TRBD1; j_gene: TRBJ2-7; abundance: many; CDR3aa: CASSPAFQDRGFEQYF; CDR3nt: TGTGCCAGCAGCCCGGCCTTTCAGGACAGGGGGTTTGAGCAGTACTTC
v_gene: TRBV2; d_gene: TRBD2; j_gene: TRBJ2-7; abundance: many; CDR3aa: CASNWLAGAGYEQYF; CDR3nt: TGTGCCAGCAATTGGCTAGCGGGTGCGGGCTACGAGCAGTACTTC
v_gene: TRBV9; d_gene: TRBD2; j_gene: TRBJ2-1; abundance: NA; CDR3aa: CASSPAGGLDNEQFF; CDR3nt: TGTGCCAGCAGCCCAGCGGGAGGATTGGATAATGAGCAGTTCTTC
v_gene: TRBV4-2; d_gene: TRBD2; j_gene: TRBJ2-1; abundance: many; CDR3aa: CASSLSHSGAYNEQFF; CDR3nt: TGTGCCAGCAGCCTAAGTCACAGCGGGGCTTACAATGAGCAGTTCTTC
v_gene: TRBV28; d_gene: TRBD1; j_gene: TRBJ2-7; abundance: NA; CDR3aa: CASSLPPNRGYEQYF; CDR3nt: TGTGCCAGCAGTTTGCCCCCTAACAGGGGCTACGAGCAGTACTTC
v_gene: TRBV28; d_gene: NA; j_gene: TRBJ2-7; abundance: many; CDR3aa: CASSFESYEQYF; CDR3nt: TGTGCCAGCAGTTTCGAATCCTACGAGCAGTACTTC
v_gene: TRBV6-2/TRBV6-3; d_gene: NA; j_gene: TRBJ1-5; abundance: few; CDR3aa: CASSYGEQGFDDQPQHF; CDR3nt: TGTGCCAGCAGTTACGGGGAACAGGGTTTCGATGATCAGCCCCAGCATTTT
v_gene: TRBV7-2; d_gene: NA; j_gene: TRBJ2-3; abundance: many; CDR3aa: CASSSPRVNTDTQYF; CDR3nt: TGTGCCAGCAGCTCCCCCCGAGTCAACACAGATACGCAGTATTTT
v_gene: TRBV27; d_gene: NA; j_gene: TRBJ2-7; abundance: many; CDR3aa: CASSSTSTYEQYF; CDR3nt: TGTGCCAGCAGTTCGACTAGTACCTACGAGCAGTACTTC
v_gene: TRBV28; d_gene: TRBD1; j_gene: TRBJ1-5; abundance: many; CDR3aa: CASASGQGNQPQHF; CDR3nt: TGTGCCAGCGCGTCGGGACAGGGAAATCAGCCCCAGCATTTT
v_gene: TRBV20-1; d_gene: TRBD2; j_gene: TRBJ2-3; abundance: many; CDR3aa: CSANLAGGTDTQYF; CDR3nt: TGCAGTGCCAATCTAGCGGGAGGGACAGATACGCAGTATTTT
v_gene: TRBV28; d_gene: TRBD2; j_gene: TRBJ2-7; abundance: many; CDR3aa: CASVTSGRIYEQYF; CDR3nt: TGTGCCAGCGTGACTAGCGGGAGAATCTACGAGCAGTACTTC
v_gene: TRBV18; d_gene: NA; j_gene: TRBJ1-1; abundance: many; CDR3aa: CASSPLQQNTEAFF; CDR3nt: TGTGCCAGCTCACCGCTCCAGCAGAACACTGAAGCTTTCTTT
v_gene: TRBV30; d_gene: NA; j_gene: TRBJ2-3; abundance: many; CDR3aa: CAWIPLTDTQYF; CDR3nt: TGTGCCTGGATCCCTCTCACAGATACGCAGTATTTT
v_gene: TRBV29-1; d_gene: NA; j_gene: TRBJ2-1; abundance: NA; CDR3aa: CSARGGGVGEQFF; CDR3nt: TGCAGCGCACGGGGTGGGGGAGTAGGTGAGCAGTTCTTC
v_gene: TRBV25-1; d_gene: TRBD2; j_gene: TRBJ2-2; abundance: few; CDR3aa: CASSELTSGSIGELFF; CDR3nt: TGTGCCAGCAGTGAATTAACTAGCGGGAGTATCGGGGAGCTGTTTTTT
v_gene: TRBV18; d_gene: TRBD2; j_gene: TRBJ2-1; abundance: many; CDR3aa: CASSRDYSSYNEQFF; CDR3nt: TGTGCCAGCTCCCGGGACTATAGCTCCTACAATGAGCAGTTCTTC
v_gene: TRBV11-2; d_gene: TRBD1; j_gene: TRBJ1-1; abundance: many; CDR3aa: CASSPLGRGPTEAFF; CDR3nt: TGTGCCAGCAGCCCCCTTGGGAGGGGGCCCACTGAAGCTTTCTTT
v_gene: TRBV7-2; d_gene: TRBD2; j_gene: TRBJ2-2; abundance: few; CDR3aa: CASSLISGRRAGELFF; CDR3nt: TGTGCCAGCAGCTTAATTAGCGGGAGGCGCGCCGGGGAGCTGTTTTTT
v_gene: TRBV4-3; d_gene: TRBD2; j_gene: TRBJ2-5; abundance: NA; CDR3aa: CASSQDLLGGGMVETQYF; CDR3nt: TGCGCCAGCAGCCAAGATCTTCTTGGGGGAGGGATGGTAGAGACCCAGTACTTC
v_gene: TRBV28; d_gene: TRBD1; j_gene: TRBJ1-2; abundance: NA; CDR3aa: CASSWGQGSGYTF; CDR3nt: TGTGCCAGCAGTTGGGGACAGGGGTCTGGCTACACCTTC
v_gene: TRBV2; d_gene: TRBD1; j_gene: TRBJ2-7; abundance: many; CDR3aa: CASSLRTGWGEQYF; CDR3nt: TGTGCCAGCAGTCTTAGGACAGGGTGGGGCGAGCAGTACTTC
v_gene: TRBV2; d_gene: TRBD1; j_gene: TRBJ1-2; abundance: many; CDR3aa: CASSRITGGYGYTF; CDR3nt: TGTGCCAGCAGTCGTATCACAGGGGGCTATGGCTACACCTTC
v_gene: TRBV30; d_gene: NA; j_gene: TRBJ2-5; abundance: many; CDR3aa: CAWRGLETQYF; CDR3nt: TGTGCCTGGAGAGGGCTCGAGACCCAGTACTTC
v_gene: TRBV29-1; d_gene: NA; j_gene: TRBJ1-2; abundance: many; CDR3aa: CSANSQGTGYTF; CDR3nt: TGCAGCGCTAATTCACAGGGAACTGGCTACACCTTC
v_gene: TRBV5-6; d_gene: NA; j_gene: TRBJ1-3; abundance: NA; CDR3aa: CASSGAGAAGNTIYF; CDR3nt: TGTGCCAGCAGTGGGGCAGGGGCTGCTGGAAACACCATATATTTT
v_gene: TRBV2; d_gene: NA; j_gene: TRBJ2-5; abundance: many; CDR3aa: CASSETRDQYF; CDR3nt: TGTGCCAGCAGTGAAACTCGGGACCAGTACTTC
v_gene: TRBV29-1; d_gene: NA; j_gene: TRBJ1-1; abundance: many; CDR3aa: CSVAGTANTEAFF; CDR3nt: TGCAGCGTCGCCGGGACCGCGAACACTGAAGCTTTCTTT